This is a list of T cell receptor beta chains from one sample in a study of blood T cell repertoires in COVID-19. Data came from immunoSEQ multiplex PCR; TCRdb stores just in-frame clones and leaves some out. The sample lists around 310,000 clones; 88% were seen once. What was sequenced was PBMCs or T cells enriched from blood (not recorded which). The receptors were sampled from a man under 40 who had recovered from COVID-19. Each CDR3 is given with its conserved first and last residue. Fields, in order: clone size, V gene, J gene, D gene, CDR3 protein, CDR3 DNA. A D gene is named only where the DNA matches it firmly. Some rows have no size entry. The others give once, few or many, or a class for an expanded clone.

clone_size: NA; v_call: TRBV11-2; j_call: TRBJ2-7; d_call: NA; cdr3_aa: CASSSRTVRGRQQYF; cdr3_nt: TGTGCCAGCAGCTCAAGGACTGTCAGGGGGAGGCAGCAGTACTTC
clone_size: NA; v_call: TRBV7-9; j_call: TRBJ1-1; d_call: NA; cdr3_aa: CASSLILWGDLPDTEAFF; cdr3_nt: TGTGCCAGCAGCTTAATTTTATGGGGGGACTTACCCGACACTGAAGCTTTCTTT
clone_size: NA; v_call: TRBV5-1; j_call: TRBJ2-5; d_call: NA; cdr3_aa: CASSLSTVQETQYF; cdr3_nt: TGCGCCAGCAGCTTGAGCACAGTACAAGAGACCCAGTACTTC
clone_size: NA; v_call: TRBV10-3; j_call: TRBJ2-4; d_call: TRBD1; cdr3_aa: CAIRDPDRGNIQYF; cdr3_nt: TGTGCCATCAGGGATCCCGACAGGGGAAACATTCAGTACTTC
clone_size: NA; v_call: TRBV2; j_call: TRBJ1-2; d_call: NA; cdr3_aa: CASSEGRTAPDGYTF; cdr3_nt: TGTGCCAGCAGTGAAGGGCGGACAGCGCCGGATGGCTACACCTTC
clone_size: NA; v_call: TRBV28; j_call: TRBJ2-7; d_call: NA; cdr3_aa: CASSFEGEFNEQYF; cdr3_nt: TGTGCCAGCAGTTTCGAGGGTGAATTCAACGAGCAGTACTTC
clone_size: few; v_call: TRBV6-2/TRBV6-3; j_call: TRBJ2-5; d_call: NA; cdr3_aa: CASSLQMMETQYF; cdr3_nt: TGTGCCAGCAGTTTACAGATGATGGAGACCCAGTACTTC
clone_size: NA; v_call: TRBV9; j_call: TRBJ1-4; d_call: TRBD1; cdr3_aa: CASSVGGTGVEKLFF; cdr3_nt: TGTGCCAGCAGCGTAGGCGGGACAGGGGTTGAAAAACTGTTTTTT
clone_size: NA; v_call: TRBV19; j_call: TRBJ2-5; d_call: TRBD2; cdr3_aa: CASSIFIGLAGGTFQETQYF; cdr3_nt: TGTGCCAGTAGTATATTCATCGGACTAGCGGGGGGTACCTTCCAAGAGACCCAGTACTTC
clone_size: NA; v_call: TRBV6-1; j_call: TRBJ1-6; d_call: NA; cdr3_aa: CASSDGEHSPLHF; cdr3_nt: TGTGCCAGCAGTGACGGAGAGCATTCACCCCTCCACTTT
clone_size: once; v_call: TRBV5-6; j_call: TRBJ1-3; d_call: NA; cdr3_aa: CASSFPEGSISGNTIYF; cdr3_nt: TGTGCCAGCAGCTTTCCGGAGGGTTCCATCTCTGGAAACACCATATATTTT
clone_size: NA; v_call: TRBV5-5; j_call: TRBJ1-1; d_call: TRBD1; cdr3_aa: CASSSRGSWTEAFF; cdr3_nt: TGTGCCAGCAGCTCCAGGGGGTCGTGGACTGAAGCTTTCTTT
clone_size: NA; v_call: TRBV7-9; j_call: TRBJ2-3; d_call: NA; cdr3_aa: CASSLSLSTDTQYF; cdr3_nt: TGTGCCAGCAGCTTAAGCCTGAGCACAGATACGCAGTATTTT
clone_size: few; v_call: TRBV29-1; j_call: TRBJ1-5; d_call: NA; cdr3_aa: CSVGEGDQPQHF; cdr3_nt: TGCAGCGTAGGGGAAGGTGATCAGCCCCAGCATTTT
clone_size: NA; v_call: TRBV10-3; j_call: TRBJ1-2; d_call: TRBD1; cdr3_aa: CAISDVRDSRPYGYTF; cdr3_nt: TGTGCCATCAGCGATGTTCGGGACAGCCGACCGTATGGCTACACCTTC
clone_size: NA; v_call: TRBV30; j_call: TRBJ1-2; d_call: NA; cdr3_aa: CAWSPLLFLNYGYTF; cdr3_nt: TGTGCCTGGAGTCCCTTACTATTCCTGAACTATGGCTACACCTTC
clone_size: once; v_call: TRBV7-2; j_call: TRBJ2-3; d_call: TRBD1; cdr3_aa: CASSRGQGAADTQYF; cdr3_nt: TGTGCCAGCAGCCGGGGACAGGGGGCCGCAGATACGCAGTATTTT
clone_size: NA; v_call: TRBV27; j_call: TRBJ1-6; d_call: TRBD1; cdr3_aa: CASNTGQALNSPLHF; cdr3_nt: TGTGCCAGCAACACGGGACAGGCCCTGAATTCACCCCTCCACTTT
clone_size: once; v_call: TRBV7-9; j_call: TRBJ1-1; d_call: NA; cdr3_aa: CASSLVLAAEAFF; cdr3_nt: TGTGCCAGCAGCTTAGTACTAGCCGCTGAAGCTTTCTTT
clone_size: NA; v_call: TRBV5-1; j_call: TRBJ2-5; d_call: TRBD2; cdr3_aa: CASSNERGVEETQYF; cdr3_nt: TGCGCCAGCAGTAACGAGCGGGGGGTTGAAGAGACCCAGTACTTC